The entry below gives a single T cell receptor (beta chain) sequence along with its context. Its binding antigen is unknown. Qualities for individual bases were not recorded, and no much larger clone is one base off. The collaborating institutions used their own protocols to collect whole blood in K2EDTA tubes. For TCRbeta analysis, collaborators shipped samples in one of three forms: frozen whole blood, isolated PBMCs, or DNA extracted from either of those sample types. This specimen comes from a study of blood T cell repertoires in COVID-19 (TCRdb year 2020). Describing the broader study: The collaborator samples originated in the United States, Italy and Spain and spanned the acute and convalescent phases of COVID-19. The material from the prospective study consisted of cDNA or gDNA derived from T cells, B-cell-depleted T cells, or PBMCs. Subjects who had been exposed to COVID-19, were actively infected with it, or had recovered from it provided the deeply sampled blood TCRbeta repertoires that made up the dataset. The repertoires were released in a freely available public database meant as a resource for research on the immune response to SARS-CoV-2. The samples were drawn from two sources: the first 160 participants of the ongoing ImmuneRACE study, and 950 to 1,500 subjects contributed by 6 global collaborators. The sample metadata nearly always contained a de-identified subject ID, COVID-19 status, age in years and sex. Where available, HLA class I and class II types were taken from metadata supplied by the sample provider and were not determined by assay-based typing. Findings and caveats that apply to the study as a whole: The quantity of clinical and demographic metadata differed by source and by participant and was supplied without curation.

The immunoSEQ Assay, a bias-controlled multiplex PCR, was used to amplify TCRbeta CDR3 regions from genomic DNA. Processing in the source paper ran as follows. Within the assay, amplification of reference gene primers was used to estimate how many nucleated cells each sample contained. To quantify the absolute abundance of each unique TCRbeta CDR3 rearrangement, sequence reads were collapsed and filtered. For each sample, productive Simpson clonality was calculated as the square root of Simpson's diversity index over productive rearrangements. The table was pulled from immuneACCESS by TCRdb, which kept in-frame rearrangements only. Such tables lose some clones; where checked, under half of the loss comes from unresolved V genes, and the rest has no known cause. V, J and clone size were drawn from that table, and D and trimming were deduced from the DNA. For this sample the table gives 52,000 or so clones, of which 80% to 85% were detected only once. The biggest ten clones account for around 2.5% of the sample.

From its cysteine to its phenylalanine, the CDR3 spans 13 amino acids. Only the CDR3 region is kept as DNA, spanning 39 bases read in frame from base 1. After removal of 3 bases from V and 6 bases from J, the junction retains 3 bases not matched to a gene. The germline V gene (reference sequence) gives CDR1 as LNHNV and CDR2 as YYDKDF. This TCR was recovered from a man aged 45 to 65 with acute or convalescent COVID-19. Sequencing used peripheral blood. Recombination linked TRBV15 to TRBJ2-7, with 9 bases aligning to TRBD1. CDR3 reads: CATSRGTGFEQYF. The nucleotide sequence reads TGTGCCACCAGCAGGGGGACAGGGTTCGAGCAGTACTTC.